The 4 T cell receptor beta chains below come from one sample, sequenced in a study of early T cells in non-severe SARS-CoV-2 infection. Via MiXCR, TCRdb re-called the 5' RACE reads, giving one row per CDR3 protein. This sample has 75,000 to 90,000 distinct CDR3 sequences, with 15% found just once. The source material was whole blood. These receptors came from an adult who was a healthcare worker with PCR-confirmed SARS-CoV-2 infection or an uninfected control (not recorded which).

The genes are TRBV7-9 and TRBJ2-1; 10 bases map to TRBD2. Losses at the gene ends were 6 bases for V and 7 bases for J; bases not matched to a gene: 9. The CDR3 length is 15 residues. Germline assignment: CDR1 SEHNR and CDR2 FQNEAQ (reference sequence). CDR3 residues: CASRANLAGANEQFF. CDR3 DNA: TGTGCCAGCAGGGCCAACCTAGCGGGAGCGAATGAGCAGTTCTTC.

This chain links TRBV27 with TRBJ2-7; D ambiguous. This CDR3 spans 11 amino acids. Germline CDR1 reads MNHEY; CDR2 reads SMNVEV (reference sequence). Deletions cut 8 bases from V and 3 bases from J, with 8 bases between. In nucleotides, the CDR3 is TGTGCCAGCGGGTTCCGCTACGAGCAGTACTTC. Translated, it gives CASGFRYEQYF.

Turning to this clonotype: A read error may explain this, as a much larger clone is one base away. The genes are TRBV5-1 and TRBJ1-2; no clear D. Trimming pared 4 bases from V and 2 bases from J, leaving 12 bases between. This CDR3 spans 14 amino acids. Germline V lookup: CDR1 SGHRS, CDR2 YFSETQ. The CDR3 DNA is TGCGCCAGCAGCATCGGAGACTTCAACTATGGCTACACCTTC. The encoded protein is CASSIGDFNYGYTF. The complete variable domain, with remaining parts taken from reference TRBV5-1 and TRBJ1-2, reads KAGVTQTPRYLIKTRGQQVTLSCSPISGHRSVSWYQQTPGQGLQFLFEYFSETQRNKGNFPGRFSGRQFSNSRSEMNVSTLELGDSALYLCASSIGDFNYGYTFGSGTRLTVV.

This clonotype was detected only a few times. For the CDR3, the DNA is TGTGCCAGCAGTTTAGCCTGGTTGGCTTTCTTT. Translating it yields CASSLAWLAFF. The chain uses TRBV28 and TRBJ1-1; D is undetermined. The germline V gene has CDR1 MDHEN and CDR2 SYDVKM. This CDR3 is built from 11 residues. Trimming took 2 bases from V and 11 from J, leaving 9 bases between them.